This T cell receptor (delta chain) comes out of a study of gamma-delta T cells after stem cell transplantation. TCRdb reran clone calling via CATT on the RT-PCR reads. The sample contains over 2,000 delta-chain clones, 15% to 25% of which appear only once. This clone was found a few times. The CDR3 is made up of 18 amino acids. V lost 3 bases and J lost 2, with 22 bases in between. Per germline, CDR1 TSWWSYY and CDR2 QGS. The specimen sequenced was gamma-delta T cells. The origin of this receptor is a human donor. It is not recorded whose cells these are; they may come from a transplant donor. The rearrangement uses TRDV1 and TRDJ1, with D possibly matching TRDD3 (5 bases). The CDR3 reads CALGDPKVQPGVTDKLIF. CDR3 DNA: TGTGCTCTTGGGGACCCCAAGGTCCAACCGGGGGTGACCGATAAACTCATCTTT.